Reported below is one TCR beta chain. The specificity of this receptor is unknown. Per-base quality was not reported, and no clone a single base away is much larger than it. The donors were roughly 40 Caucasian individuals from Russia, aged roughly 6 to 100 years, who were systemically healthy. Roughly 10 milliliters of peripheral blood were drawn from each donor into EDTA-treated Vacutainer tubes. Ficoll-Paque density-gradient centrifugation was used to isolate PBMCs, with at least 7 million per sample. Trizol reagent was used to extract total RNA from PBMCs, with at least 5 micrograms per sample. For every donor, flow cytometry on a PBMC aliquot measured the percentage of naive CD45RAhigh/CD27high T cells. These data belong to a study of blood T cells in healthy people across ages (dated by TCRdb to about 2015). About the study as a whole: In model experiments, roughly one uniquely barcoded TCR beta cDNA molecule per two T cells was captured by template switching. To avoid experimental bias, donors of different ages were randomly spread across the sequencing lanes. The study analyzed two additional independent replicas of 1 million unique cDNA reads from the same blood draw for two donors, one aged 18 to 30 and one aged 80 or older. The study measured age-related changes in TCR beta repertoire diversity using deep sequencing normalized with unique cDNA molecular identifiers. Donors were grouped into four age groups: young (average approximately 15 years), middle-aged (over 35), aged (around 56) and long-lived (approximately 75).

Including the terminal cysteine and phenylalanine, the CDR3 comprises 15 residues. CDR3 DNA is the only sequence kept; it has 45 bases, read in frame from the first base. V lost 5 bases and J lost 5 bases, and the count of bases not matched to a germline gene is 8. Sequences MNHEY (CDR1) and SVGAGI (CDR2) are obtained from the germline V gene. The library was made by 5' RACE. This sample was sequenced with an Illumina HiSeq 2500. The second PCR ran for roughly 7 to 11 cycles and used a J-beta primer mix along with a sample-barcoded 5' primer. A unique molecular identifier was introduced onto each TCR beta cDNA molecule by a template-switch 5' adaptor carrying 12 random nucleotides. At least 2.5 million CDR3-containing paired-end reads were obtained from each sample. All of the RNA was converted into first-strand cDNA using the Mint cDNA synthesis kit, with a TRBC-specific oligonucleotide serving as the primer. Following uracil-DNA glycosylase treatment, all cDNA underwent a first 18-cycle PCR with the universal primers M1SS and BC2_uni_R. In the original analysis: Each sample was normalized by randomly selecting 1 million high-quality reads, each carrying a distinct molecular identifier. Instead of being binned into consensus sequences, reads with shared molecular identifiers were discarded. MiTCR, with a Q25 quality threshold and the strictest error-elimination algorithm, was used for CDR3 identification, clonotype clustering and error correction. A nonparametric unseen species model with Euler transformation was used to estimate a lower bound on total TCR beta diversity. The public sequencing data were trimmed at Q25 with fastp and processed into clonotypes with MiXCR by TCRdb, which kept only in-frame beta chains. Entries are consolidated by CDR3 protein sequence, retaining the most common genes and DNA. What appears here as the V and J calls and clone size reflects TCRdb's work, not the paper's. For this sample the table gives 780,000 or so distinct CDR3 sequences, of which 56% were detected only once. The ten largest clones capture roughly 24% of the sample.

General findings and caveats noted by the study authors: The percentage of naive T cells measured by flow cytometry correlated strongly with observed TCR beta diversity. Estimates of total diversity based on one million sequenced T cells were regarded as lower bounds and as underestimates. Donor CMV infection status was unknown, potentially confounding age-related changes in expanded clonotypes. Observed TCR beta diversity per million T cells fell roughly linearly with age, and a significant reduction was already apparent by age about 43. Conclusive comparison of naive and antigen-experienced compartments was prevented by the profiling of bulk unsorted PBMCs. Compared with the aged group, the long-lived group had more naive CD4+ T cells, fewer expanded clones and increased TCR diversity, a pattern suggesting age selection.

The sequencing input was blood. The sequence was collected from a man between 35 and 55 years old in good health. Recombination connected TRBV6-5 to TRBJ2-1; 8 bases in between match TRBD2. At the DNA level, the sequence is TGTGCCAGCAGTCGCAGCGGGAGCCATAACAATGAGCAGTTCTTC. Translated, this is CASSRSGSHNNEQFF.